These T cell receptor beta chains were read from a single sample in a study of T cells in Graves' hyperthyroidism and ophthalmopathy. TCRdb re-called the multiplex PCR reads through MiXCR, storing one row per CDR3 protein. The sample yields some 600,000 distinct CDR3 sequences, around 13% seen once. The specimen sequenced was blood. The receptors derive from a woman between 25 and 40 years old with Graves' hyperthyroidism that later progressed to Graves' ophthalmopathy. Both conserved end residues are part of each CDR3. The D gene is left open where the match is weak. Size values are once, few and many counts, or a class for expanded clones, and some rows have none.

CDR3 DNA: TGTGCCAGTAGGAGCAGAACCTACAATGAGCAGTTCTTC
CDR3 protein: CASRSRTYNEQFF
clone size: many
D gene: NA
J gene: TRBJ2-1
V gene: TRBV19

CDR3 DNA: TGTGCCAGCCGCGCCGGGACTAGCGGGAACTACGAGCAGTACTTC
CDR3 protein: CASRAGTSGNYEQYF
clone size: many
D gene: TRBD2
J gene: TRBJ2-7
V gene: TRBV6-2/TRBV6-3

CDR3 DNA: TGTGCCAGTAGTGACACTAGACGGTGGCTGGCCGGGGAGCTGTTTTTT
CDR3 protein: CASSDTRRWLAGELFF
clone size: few
D gene: NA
J gene: TRBJ2-2
V gene: TRBV19

CDR3 DNA: TGTGCCATCAGTGGGACAGGTCGAGAAGATGAGCAGTACTTC
CDR3 protein: CAISGTGREDEQYF
clone size: many
D gene: TRBD1
J gene: TRBJ2-7
V gene: TRBV10-3

CDR3 DNA: TGTGCCAGCAGCTTAGACGAACTGGGGGCCCAGCATTTT
CDR3 protein: CASSLDELGAQHF
clone size: few
D gene: NA
J gene: TRBJ1-5
V gene: TRBV7-9

CDR3 DNA: TGCGCCAGCAGCCAACCGGGACTAGCGTTGGATGAGCAGTTCTTC
CDR3 protein: CASSQPGLALDEQFF
clone size: many
D gene: TRBD2
J gene: TRBJ2-1
V gene: TRBV4-1

CDR3 DNA: TGTGCCAGTAGTAGGACCGGAGAAGCTTTCTTT
CDR3 protein: CASSRTGEAFF
clone size: many
D gene: NA
J gene: TRBJ1-1
V gene: TRBV19

CDR3 DNA: TGTGCCAGCAGCTCCACTAGCGGGAGATCGGCAGATACGCAGTATTTT
CDR3 protein: CASSSTSGRSADTQYF
clone size: NA
D gene: TRBD2
J gene: TRBJ2-3
V gene: TRBV13

CDR3 DNA: TGTGCCAGCAGCCCCCCGACTAGCGGACACAACTACGAGCAGTACTTC
CDR3 protein: CASSPPTSGHNYEQYF
clone size: many
D gene: TRBD2
J gene: TRBJ2-7
V gene: TRBV7-9

CDR3 DNA: TGTGCCACCAGTGATCGGGACAGGGACGAGCAGTACTTC
CDR3 protein: CATSDRDRDEQYF
clone size: NA
D gene: TRBD1
J gene: TRBJ2-7
V gene: TRBV24-1

CDR3 DNA: TGTGCCAGTAGTCCCCTCTCGGGACAGCCGAACGCCGGGGAGCTGTTTTTT
CDR3 protein: CASSPLSGQPNAGELFF
clone size: NA
D gene: TRBD1
J gene: TRBJ2-2
V gene: TRBV19

CDR3 DNA: TGTGCCAGCAGCCAAGAAGAGGGCTATGGCTACACCTTC
CDR3 protein: CASSQEEGYGYTF
clone size: many
D gene: NA
J gene: TRBJ1-2
V gene: TRBV14

CDR3 DNA: TGTGCCAGCTCACAGGGGGCAGGCATCGGGCGGGCAGCTTTCTTT
CDR3 protein: CASSQGAGIGRAAFF
clone size: many
D gene: TRBD1
J gene: TRBJ1-1
V gene: TRBV18

CDR3 DNA: TGTGCCAGTAGTGTAGGGACAGGCATCACCGGGGAGCTGTTTTTT
CDR3 protein: CASSVGTGITGELFF
clone size: many
D gene: TRBD1
J gene: TRBJ2-2
V gene: TRBV19

CDR3 DNA: TGTGCCAGCAGCCGACCGGGTCTCGGGAACACTGAAGCTTTCTTT
CDR3 protein: CASSRPGLGNTEAFF
clone size: many
D gene: NA
J gene: TRBJ1-1
V gene: TRBV11-2

CDR3 DNA: TGCAGCGGTACGGGACAGGGGATTGGTGGCTACACCTTC
CDR3 protein: CSGTGQGIGGYTF
clone size: many
D gene: TRBD1
J gene: TRBJ1-2
V gene: TRBV29-1

CDR3 DNA: TGTGCCAGCAGTTTGAATGCAGGGGATGTCTATGGCTACACCTTC
CDR3 protein: CASSLNAGDVYGYTF
clone size: many
D gene: NA
J gene: TRBJ1-2
V gene: TRBV2

CDR3 DNA: TGTGCCAGCAGTTACTCTAGGTGGACAGAGGATGAAAAACTGTTTTTT
CDR3 protein: CASSYSRWTEDEKLFF
clone size: many
D gene: NA
J gene: TRBJ1-4
V gene: TRBV28

CDR3 DNA: TGTGCCAGCAGTTTGTCAGGGCGGGGCTACACCTTC
CDR3 protein: CASSLSGRGYTF
clone size: few
D gene: NA
J gene: TRBJ1-2
V gene: TRBV27

CDR3 DNA: TGCGCCAGCAATATAGCGGGAGAAGAGGGTGAGCAGTTCTTC
CDR3 protein: CASNIAGEEGEQFF
clone size: many
D gene: TRBD2
J gene: TRBJ2-1
V gene: TRBV5-1

CDR3 DNA: TGCAGCGTTGATTCTGGGGGCCGGCACGATGAGCAGTTCTTC
CDR3 protein: CSVDSGGRHDEQFF
clone size: few
D gene: NA
J gene: TRBJ2-1
V gene: TRBV29-1

CDR3 DNA: TGTGCCAGTACCTCGGACGGCCTTTGGGGCAATCAGCCCCAGCATTTT
CDR3 protein: CASTSDGLWGNQPQHF
clone size: NA
D gene: NA
J gene: TRBJ1-5
V gene: TRBV19